This T cell receptor (beta chain) was documented in a study of blood T cells in healthy people across ages. Combining a sample-barcoded 5' primer with a J-beta primer mix, a second PCR ran for 7 to 11 cycles. TCRdb re-called the 5' RACE reads through MiXCR, storing one row per CDR3 protein. The profile shows about 680,000 distinct CDR3 sequences, over 45% of them singletons. Germline CDR1 and CDR2: DFQATT and SNEGSKA (reference sequence). CDR3 length equals 15 residues. The junction had 7 bases not matched to a gene; V was cut back by 1 base and J by 9 bases. Donors each provided 9.5 to 10 milliliters of peripheral blood.

The rearrangement uses TRBV20-1 and TRBJ1-6, with TRBD1 matching 9 bases. The source material was blood. The receptor was isolated from a woman in her sixties or seventies in good health. The CDR3 loop is CSARAEDRGSSPLHF. The CDR3 bases are TGCAGTGCTAGAGCCGAGGACAGGGGAAGTTCACCCCTCCACTTT.